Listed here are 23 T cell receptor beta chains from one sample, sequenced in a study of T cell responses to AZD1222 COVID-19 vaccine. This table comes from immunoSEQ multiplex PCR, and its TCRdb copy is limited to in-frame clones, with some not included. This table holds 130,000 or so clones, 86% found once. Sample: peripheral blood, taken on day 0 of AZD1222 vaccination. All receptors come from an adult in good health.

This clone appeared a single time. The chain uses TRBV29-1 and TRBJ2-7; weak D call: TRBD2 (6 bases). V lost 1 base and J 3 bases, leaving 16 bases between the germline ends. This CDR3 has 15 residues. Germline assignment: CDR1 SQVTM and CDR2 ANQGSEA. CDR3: CSVEGLGGVSYEQYF. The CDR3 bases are TGCAGCGTTGAAGGCCTAGGAGGGGTGAGCTACGAGCAGTACTTC.

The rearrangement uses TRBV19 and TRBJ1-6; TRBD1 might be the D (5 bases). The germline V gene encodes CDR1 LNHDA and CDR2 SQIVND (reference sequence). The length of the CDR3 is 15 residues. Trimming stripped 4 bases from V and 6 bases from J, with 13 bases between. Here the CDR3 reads CASSKVGQANSPLHF. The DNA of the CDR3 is TGTGCCAGTAGTAAGGTTGGACAAGCTAATTCACCCCTCCACTTT.

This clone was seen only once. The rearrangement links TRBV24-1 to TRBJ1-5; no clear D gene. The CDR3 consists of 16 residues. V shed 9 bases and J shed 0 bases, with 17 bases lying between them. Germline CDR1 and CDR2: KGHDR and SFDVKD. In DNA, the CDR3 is TGTGCCACCCCCGATGGGCAGAGTCATAGCAATCAGCCCCAGCATTTT. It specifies CATPDGQSHSNQPQHF.

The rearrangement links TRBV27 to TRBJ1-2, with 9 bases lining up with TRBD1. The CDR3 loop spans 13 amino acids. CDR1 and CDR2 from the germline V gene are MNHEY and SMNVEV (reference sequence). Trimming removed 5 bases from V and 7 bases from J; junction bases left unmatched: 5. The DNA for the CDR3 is TGTGCCAGCAGTCTCGGGACAGGGTTTGGCTACACCTTC. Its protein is CASSLGTGFGYTF.

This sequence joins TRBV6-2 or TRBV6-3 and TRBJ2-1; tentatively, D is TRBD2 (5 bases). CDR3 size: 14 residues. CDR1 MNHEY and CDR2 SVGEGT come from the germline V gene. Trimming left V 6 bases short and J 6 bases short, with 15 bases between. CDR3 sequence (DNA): TGTGCCAGCAGCCCGGACTCCGAGGTCAATGAGCAGTTCTTC. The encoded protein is CASSPDSEVNEQFF.

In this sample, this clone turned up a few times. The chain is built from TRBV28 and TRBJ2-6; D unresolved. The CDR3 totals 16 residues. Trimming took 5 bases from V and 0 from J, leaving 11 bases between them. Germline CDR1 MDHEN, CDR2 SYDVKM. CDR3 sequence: CASSPTWDSGANVLTF. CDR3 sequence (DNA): TGTGCCAGCAGTCCGACCTGGGACTCTGGGGCCAACGTCCTGACTTTC.

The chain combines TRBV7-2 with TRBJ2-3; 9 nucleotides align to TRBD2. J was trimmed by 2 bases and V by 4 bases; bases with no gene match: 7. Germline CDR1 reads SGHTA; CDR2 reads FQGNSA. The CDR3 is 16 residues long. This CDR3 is CASSYLAGEFTDTQYF. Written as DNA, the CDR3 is TGTGCCAGCAGCTACTTAGCGGGGGAGTTCACAGATACGCAGTATTTT.

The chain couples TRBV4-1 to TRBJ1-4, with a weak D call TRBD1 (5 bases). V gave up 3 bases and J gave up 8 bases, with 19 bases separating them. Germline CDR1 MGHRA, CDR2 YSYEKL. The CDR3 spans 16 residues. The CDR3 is CASSHPPTGTSEKLFF. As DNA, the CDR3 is TGCGCCAGCAGCCACCCACCCACCGGGACGTCGGAAAAACTGTTTTTT.

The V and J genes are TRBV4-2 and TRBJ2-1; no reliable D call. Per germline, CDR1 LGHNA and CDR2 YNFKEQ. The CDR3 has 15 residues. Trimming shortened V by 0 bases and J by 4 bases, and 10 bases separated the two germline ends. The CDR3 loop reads CASSQDGTHYNEQFF. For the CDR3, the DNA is TGTGCCAGCAGCCAAGATGGAACGCATTACAATGAGCAGTTCTTC.

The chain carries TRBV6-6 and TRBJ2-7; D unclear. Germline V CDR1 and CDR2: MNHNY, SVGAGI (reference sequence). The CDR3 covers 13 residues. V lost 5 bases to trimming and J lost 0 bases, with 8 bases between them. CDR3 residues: CASSRSGSYEQYF. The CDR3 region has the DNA TGTGCCAGCAGTCGATCGGGCTCCTACGAGCAGTACTTC.

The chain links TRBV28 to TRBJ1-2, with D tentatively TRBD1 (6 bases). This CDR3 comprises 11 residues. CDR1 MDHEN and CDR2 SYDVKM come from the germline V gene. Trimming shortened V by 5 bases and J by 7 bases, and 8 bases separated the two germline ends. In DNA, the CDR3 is TGTGCCAGCAGTCGAGGGGGTGGCTACACCTTC. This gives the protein CASSRGGGYTF.

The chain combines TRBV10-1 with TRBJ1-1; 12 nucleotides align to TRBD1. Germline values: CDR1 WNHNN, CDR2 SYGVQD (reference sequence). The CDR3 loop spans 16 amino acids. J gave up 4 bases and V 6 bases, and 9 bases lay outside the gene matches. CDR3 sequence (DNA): TGCGCCAGCAGCTACACAAGGGACAGGGGGCCCACTGAAGCTTTCTTT. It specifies CASSYTRDRGPTEAFF.

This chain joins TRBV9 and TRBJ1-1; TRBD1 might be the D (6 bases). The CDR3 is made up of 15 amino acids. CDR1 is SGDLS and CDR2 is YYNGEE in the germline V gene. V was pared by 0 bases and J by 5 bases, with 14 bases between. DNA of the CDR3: TGTGCCAGCAGCGTAGACCGGGGGGCAGGGACTGAAGCTTTCTTT. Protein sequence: CASSVDRGAGTEAFF.

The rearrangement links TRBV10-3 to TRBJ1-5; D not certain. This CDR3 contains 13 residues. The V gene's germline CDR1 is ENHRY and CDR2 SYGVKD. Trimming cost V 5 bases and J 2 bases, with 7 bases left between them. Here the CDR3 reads CAISLEGNQPQHF. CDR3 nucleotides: TGTGCCATCAGTTTGGAGGGCAATCAGCCCCAGCATTTT.

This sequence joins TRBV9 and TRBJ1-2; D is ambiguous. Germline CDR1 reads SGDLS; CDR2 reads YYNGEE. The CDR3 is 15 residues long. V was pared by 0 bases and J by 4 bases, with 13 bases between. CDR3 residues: CASSVAPESGYGYTF. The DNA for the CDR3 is TGTGCCAGCAGCGTAGCCCCAGAGAGCGGCTATGGCTACACCTTC. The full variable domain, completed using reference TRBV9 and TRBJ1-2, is DSGVTQTPKHLITATGQRVTLRCSPRSGDLSVYWYQQSLDQGLQFLIQYYNGEERAKGNILERFSAQQFPDLHSELNLSSLELGDSALYFCASSVAPESGYGYTFGSGTRLTVV.

In DNA, the CDR3 is TGTGCCAGCAGGGAGGATGAGGGCTTCTATAATTCACCCCTCCACTTT. This encodes CASREDEGFYNSPLHF. The genes are TRBV2 and TRBJ1-6; D remains ambiguous. CDR3 length: 16 residues. Germline lookup yields CDR1 SNHLY and CDR2 FYNNEI. V was pared by 6 bases and J by 3 bases, with 15 bases between.

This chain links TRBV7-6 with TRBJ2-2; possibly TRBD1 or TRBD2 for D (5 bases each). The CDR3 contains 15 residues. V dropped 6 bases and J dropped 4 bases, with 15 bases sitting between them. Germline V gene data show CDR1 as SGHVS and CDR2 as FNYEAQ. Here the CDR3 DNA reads TGTGCCAGCAGTTGGGGGAATGCCGGCACCGGGGAGCTGTTTTTT. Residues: CASSWGNAGTGELFF.

Here the CDR3 DNA reads TGTGCCAGCAGCCCCGACCGCCATCGAGGGGACTTGCCTGCCCTCGAGCAGTACTTC. Translation gives CASSPDRHRGDLPALEQYF. This rearrangement joins TRBV11-2 to TRBJ2-7, with D perhaps TRBD2 (6 bases). Trimming took off 5 bases at V and 6 bases at J, with 32 bases between the two ends. The CDR3 spans 19 residues. CDR1 and CDR2 (germline): SGHAT, FQNNGV.

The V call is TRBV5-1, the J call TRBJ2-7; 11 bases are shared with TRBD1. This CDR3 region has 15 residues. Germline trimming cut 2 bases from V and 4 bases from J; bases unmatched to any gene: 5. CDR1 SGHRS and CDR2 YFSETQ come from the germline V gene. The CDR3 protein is CASSFGTGGRYEQYF. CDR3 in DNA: TGCGCCAGCAGCTTTGGGACAGGGGGTAGGTACGAGCAGTACTTC.

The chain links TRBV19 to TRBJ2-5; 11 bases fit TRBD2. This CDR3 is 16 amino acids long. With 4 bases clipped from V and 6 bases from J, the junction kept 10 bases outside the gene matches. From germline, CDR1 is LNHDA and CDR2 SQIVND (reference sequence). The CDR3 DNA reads TGTGCCAGTAGTAAAGTGGCTAGCGGGGGGATGAAGACCCAGTACTTC. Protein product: CASSKVASGGMKTQYF.

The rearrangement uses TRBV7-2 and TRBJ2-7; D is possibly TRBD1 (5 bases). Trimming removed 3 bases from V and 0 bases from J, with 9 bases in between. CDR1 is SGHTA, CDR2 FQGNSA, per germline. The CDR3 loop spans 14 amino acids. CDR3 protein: CASSFDRGSYEQYF. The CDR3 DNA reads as TGTGCCAGCAGCTTCGACAGAGGCTCCTACGAGCAGTACTTC.

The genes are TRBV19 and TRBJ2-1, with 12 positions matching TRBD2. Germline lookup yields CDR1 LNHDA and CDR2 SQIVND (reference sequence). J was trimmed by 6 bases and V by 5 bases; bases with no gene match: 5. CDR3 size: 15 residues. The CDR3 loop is CASSALAGGPNEQFF. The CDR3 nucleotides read TGTGCCAGTAGTGCACTAGCGGGGGGCCCCAATGAGCAGTTCTTC.

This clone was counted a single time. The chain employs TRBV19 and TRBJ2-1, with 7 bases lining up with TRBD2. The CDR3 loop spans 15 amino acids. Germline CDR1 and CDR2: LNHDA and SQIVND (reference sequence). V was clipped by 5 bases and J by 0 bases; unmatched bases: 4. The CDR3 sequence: CASSRRGSSYNEQFF. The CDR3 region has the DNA TGTGCCAGTAGTCGGCGCGGGAGCTCCTACAATGAGCAGTTCTTC.